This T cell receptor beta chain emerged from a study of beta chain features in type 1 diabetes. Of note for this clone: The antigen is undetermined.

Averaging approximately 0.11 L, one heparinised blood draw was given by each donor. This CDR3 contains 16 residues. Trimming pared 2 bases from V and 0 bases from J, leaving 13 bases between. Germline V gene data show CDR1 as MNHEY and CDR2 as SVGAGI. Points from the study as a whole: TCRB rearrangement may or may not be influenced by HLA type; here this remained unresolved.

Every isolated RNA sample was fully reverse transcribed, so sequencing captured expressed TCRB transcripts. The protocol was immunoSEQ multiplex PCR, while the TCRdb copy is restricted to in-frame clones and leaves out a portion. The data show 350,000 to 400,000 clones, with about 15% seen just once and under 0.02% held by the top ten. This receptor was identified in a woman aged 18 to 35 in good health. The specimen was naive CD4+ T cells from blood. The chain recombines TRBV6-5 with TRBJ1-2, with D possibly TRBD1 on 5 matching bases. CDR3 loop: CASSYHRRITNYGYTF. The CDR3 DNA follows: TGTGCCAGCAGTTACCACAGGAGAATCACTAACTATGGCTACACCTTC.